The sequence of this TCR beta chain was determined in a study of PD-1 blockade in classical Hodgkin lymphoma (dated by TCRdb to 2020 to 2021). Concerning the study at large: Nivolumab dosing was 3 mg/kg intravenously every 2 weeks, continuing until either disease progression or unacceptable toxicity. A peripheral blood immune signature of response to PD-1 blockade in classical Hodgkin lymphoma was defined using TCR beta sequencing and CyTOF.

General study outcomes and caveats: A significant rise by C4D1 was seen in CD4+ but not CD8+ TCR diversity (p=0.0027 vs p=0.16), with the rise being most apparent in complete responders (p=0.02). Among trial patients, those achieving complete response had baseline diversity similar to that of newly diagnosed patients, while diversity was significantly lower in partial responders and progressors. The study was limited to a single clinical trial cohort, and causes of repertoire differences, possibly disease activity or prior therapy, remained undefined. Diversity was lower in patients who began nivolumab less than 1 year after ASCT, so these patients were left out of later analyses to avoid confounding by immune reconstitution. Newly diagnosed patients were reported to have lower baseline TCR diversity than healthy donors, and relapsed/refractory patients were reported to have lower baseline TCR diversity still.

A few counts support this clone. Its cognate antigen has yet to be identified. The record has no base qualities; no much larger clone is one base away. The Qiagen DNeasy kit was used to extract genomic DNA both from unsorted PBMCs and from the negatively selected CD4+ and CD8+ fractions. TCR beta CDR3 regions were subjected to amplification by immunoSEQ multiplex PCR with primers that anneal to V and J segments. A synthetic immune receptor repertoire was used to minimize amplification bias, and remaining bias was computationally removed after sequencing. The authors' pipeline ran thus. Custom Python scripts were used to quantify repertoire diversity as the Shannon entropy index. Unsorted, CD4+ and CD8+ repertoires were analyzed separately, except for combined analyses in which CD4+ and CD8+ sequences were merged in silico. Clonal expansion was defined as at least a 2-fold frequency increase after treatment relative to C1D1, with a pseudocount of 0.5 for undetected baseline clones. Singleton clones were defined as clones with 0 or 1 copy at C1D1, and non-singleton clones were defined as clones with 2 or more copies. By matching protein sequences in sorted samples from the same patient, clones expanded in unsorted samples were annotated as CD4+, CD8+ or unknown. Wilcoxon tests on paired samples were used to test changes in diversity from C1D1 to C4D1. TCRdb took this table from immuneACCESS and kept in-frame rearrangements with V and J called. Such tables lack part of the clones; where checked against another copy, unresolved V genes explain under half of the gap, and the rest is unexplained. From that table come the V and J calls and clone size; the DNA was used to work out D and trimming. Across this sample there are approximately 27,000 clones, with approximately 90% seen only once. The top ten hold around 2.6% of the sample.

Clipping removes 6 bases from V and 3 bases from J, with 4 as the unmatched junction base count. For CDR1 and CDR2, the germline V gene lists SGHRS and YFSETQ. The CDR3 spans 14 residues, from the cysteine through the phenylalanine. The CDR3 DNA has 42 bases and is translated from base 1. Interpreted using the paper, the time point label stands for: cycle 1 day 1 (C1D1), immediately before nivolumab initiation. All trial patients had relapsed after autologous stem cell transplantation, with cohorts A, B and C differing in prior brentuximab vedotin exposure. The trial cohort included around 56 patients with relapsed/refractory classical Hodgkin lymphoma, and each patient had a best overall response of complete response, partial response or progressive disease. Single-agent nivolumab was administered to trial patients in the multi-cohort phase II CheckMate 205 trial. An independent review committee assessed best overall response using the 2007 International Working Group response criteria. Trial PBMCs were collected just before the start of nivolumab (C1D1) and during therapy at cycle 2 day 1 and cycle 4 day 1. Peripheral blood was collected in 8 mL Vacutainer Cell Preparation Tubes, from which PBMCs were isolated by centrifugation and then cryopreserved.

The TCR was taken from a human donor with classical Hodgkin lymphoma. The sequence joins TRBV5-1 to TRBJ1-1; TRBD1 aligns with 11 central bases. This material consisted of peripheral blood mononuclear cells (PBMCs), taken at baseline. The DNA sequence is TGCGCCAGCACCTCGGGACAGGGGGACACTGAAGCTTTCTTT. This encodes CASTSGQGDTEAFF. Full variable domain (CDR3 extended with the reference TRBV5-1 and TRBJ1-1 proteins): KAGVTQTPRYLIKTRGQQVTLSCSPISGHRSVSWYQQTPGQGLQFLFEYFSETQRNKGNFPGRFSGRQFSNSRSEMNVSTLELGDSALYLCASTSGQGDTEAFFGQGTRLTVV.